One and the same sample provided the 16 T cell receptor beta chains below, sequenced in a study of blood T cell repertoires in COVID-19. The table came from immunoSEQ multiplex PCR; TCRdb's copy has only in-frame clones and leaves some out. The table records fewer than 130,000 clones, around 90% of them present only once. The material sequenced was peripheral blood. The receptors shown here come from a woman in her fifties or sixties with acute or convalescent COVID-19.

This clone was observed once. V usage is TRBV2 and J usage is TRBJ2-5, with TRBD1 matching over 8 bases. V lost 3 bases and J lost 4; bases outside the gene matches: 4. The CDR3 extends over 14 amino acids. The germline V gene has CDR1 SNHLY and CDR2 FYNNEI. CDR3 sequence: CASSDWQGAETQYF. CDR3 DNA: TGTGCCAGCAGTGATTGGCAGGGGGCAGAGACCCAGTACTTC.

This chain links TRBV12-3 or TRBV12-4 with TRBJ1-6; possibly TRBD1 for D (5 bases). The CDR3 length is 13 residues. Trimming cost V 2 bases and J 9 bases, with 8 bases left between them. The DNA for the CDR3 is TGTGCCAGCAGTTTATCGGGGGGTTCACCCCTCCACTTT. It is translated as CASSLSGGSPLHF.

The J gene is TRBJ2-1, the V gene TRBV9, with a weak D call TRBD1 (7 bases). The CDR3 is made up of 20 amino acids. V dropped 0 bases and J dropped 5 bases, with 27 bases sitting between them. Germline assignment: CDR1 SGDLS and CDR2 YYNGEE. The DNA for the CDR3 is TGTGCCAGCAGCGTAGTGGAGGGGGCCTGGAGTAGCTCCCCACACAATGAGCAGTTCTTC. Protein: CASSVVEGAWSSSPHNEQFF. Full variable domain (remainder filled in from reference TRBV9 and TRBJ2-1): DSGVTQTPKHLITATGQRVTLRCSPRSGDLSVYWYQQSLDQGLQFLIQYYNGEERAKGNILERFSAQQFPDLHSELNLSSLELGDSALYFCASSVVEGAWSSSPHNEQFFGPGTRLTVL.

The J gene is TRBJ1-6, the V gene TRBV21-1; no DNA check was done on the table's D call, TRBD1. TRBV21-1 is a listed pseudogene. The CDR3 sequence is 17 residues long. CDR3 in amino acids: CASSKGLTGTELSPLHF. The CDR3 DNA sequence: TGTGCCAGCAGCAAAGGACTAACCGGGACAGAGCTTTCACCCCTCCACTTT.

The V call is TRBV5-6, the J call TRBJ1-1; D not certain. V was shortened by 0 bases and J by 11 bases, with 8 bases between the two germline ends. Germline CDR1 reads SGHDT; CDR2 reads YYEEEE. The CDR3 runs 11 residues. The CDR3 bases are TGTGCCAGCAGCTTGGGTCGCGAGGCTTTCTTT. Residues: CASSLGREAFF.

This clone was observed once. The chain joins TRBV6-5 to TRBJ2-1; D remains unclear. Germline V lookup: CDR1 MNHEY, CDR2 SVGAGI. CDR3 length equals 13 residues. V was shortened by 6 bases and J by 7 bases, with 13 bases between the two germline ends. CDR3 coding DNA: TGTGCCAGCAGCTCCCCCAACGGGAATGAGCAGTTCTTC. As protein: CASSSPNGNEQFF.

The chain uses TRBV28 and TRBJ1-1; D gene uncertain. V was pared by 7 bases and J by 1 base, with 4 bases between. This CDR3 comprises 11 residues. Germline values: CDR1 MDHEN, CDR2 SYDVKM. CDR3 bases: TGTGCCAGCAACAGGAACACTGAAGCTTTCTTT. It codes for CASNRNTEAFF.

The rearrangement uses TRBV6-5 and TRBJ2-1; 12 nucleotides match TRBD2. Germline lookup yields CDR1 MNHEY and CDR2 SVGAGI. Losses at the gene ends were 6 bases for V and 8 bases for J; bases not matched to a gene: 5. The CDR3 consists of 14 residues. The CDR3 DNA follows: TGTGCCAGCAGCCTAGCGGGAGGGACCCATGAGCAGTTCTTC. Residues: CASSLAGGTHEQFF.

The chain joins TRBV19 to TRBJ2-7, with D tentatively TRBD1 (6 bases). There are 14 residues in the CDR3. The germline V gene encodes CDR1 LNHDA and CDR2 SQIVND (reference sequence). The germline V and J ends were trimmed by 3 bases and 2 bases, with 11 bases remaining between them. CDR3 nucleotide sequence: TGTGCCAGTAGTATTCGGGACATCGCCTACGAGCAGTACTTC. It encodes CASSIRDIAYEQYF.

The CDR3: CASSKRGQGYGYTF. CDR3 nucleotides: TGTGCCAGTAGTAAAAGGGGACAGGGCTATGGCTACACCTTC. The V and J genes are TRBV19 and TRBJ1-2; 9 bases align to TRBD1. With 4 bases clipped from V and 4 bases from J, the junction kept 4 bases outside the gene matches. The CDR3 has 14 residues. Germline CDR1 LNHDA, CDR2 SQIVND (reference sequence).

The rearrangement uses TRBV2 and TRBJ1-3, with TRBD1 matching 8 bases. Looked up from germline, CDR1 is SNHLY and CDR2 is FYNNEI. The CDR3 loop spans 16 amino acids. J was trimmed by 0 bases and V by 6 bases; bases with no gene match: 7. CDR3 nucleotides: TGTGCCAGCAGGCTCGACAGGGGATTCTCTGGAAACACCATATATTTT. Translated: CASRLDRGFSGNTIYF.

The chain carries TRBV3-1 (or the pseudogene TRBV3-2) and TRBJ2-3, with 7 bases lining up with TRBD1. The CDR3 has 15 residues. The trim removed 2 bases at V and 1 base at J, leaving 3 bases unmatched. Germline V gene sequence: CDR1 LGHDT, CDR2 YNNKEL (reference sequence). The CDR3 region is CASSQRQGGTDTQYF. The CDR3 coding sequence is TGTGCCAGCAGCCAAAGACAGGGCGGCACAGATACGCAGTATTTT.

The chain is built from TRBV19 and TRBJ1-2; 7 positions agree with TRBD1. Germline V gene sequence: CDR1 LNHDA, CDR2 SQIVND (reference sequence). Trimming removed 3 bases from V and 8 bases from J; junction bases left unmatched: 9. This CDR3 has 14 residues. The CDR3 sequence is CASSISKGARGYTF. As DNA, the CDR3 is TGTGCCAGTAGTATTTCAAAGGGGGCCAGGGGCTACACCTTC.

The chain carries TRBV27 and TRBJ2-1, with TRBD2 matching over 9 bases. The CDR3 is 13 residues long. The germline V gene encodes CDR1 MNHEY and CDR2 SMNVEV (reference sequence). With 6 bases clipped from V and 7 bases from J, the junction kept 4 bases outside the gene matches. The CDR3 is CASRLAGKNEQFF. CDR3 sequence (DNA): TGTGCCAGCAGGCTAGCGGGAAAAAATGAGCAGTTCTTC.

The rearrangement uses TRBV7-9 and TRBJ1-1; 8 bases line up with TRBD1. V dropped 5 bases and J dropped 4; count of bases not matched to a gene: 9. Per germline, CDR1 SEHNR and CDR2 FQNEAQ (reference sequence). The CDR3 loop spans 15 amino acids. The CDR3 region has the DNA TGTGCCAGCAGCGCGGCCCCAGGGGGCCGCACTGAAGCTTTCTTT. It is translated as CASSAAPGGRTEAFF.

The gene calls are TRBV5-1 and TRBJ2-5, with 7 positions matching TRBD1. The CDR3 has 14 amino acids. Trimming cost V 2 bases and J 0 bases; bases outside gene matches: 1. Germline V gene lookup returns CDR1 SGHRS and CDR2 YFSETQ. The CDR3 region has the DNA TGCGCCAGCAGCTTTGGGACAGACCAAGAGACCCAGTACTTC. It encodes CASSFGTDQETQYF. Complete variable domain (other parts from reference TRBV5-1 and TRBJ2-5): KAGVTQTPRYLIKTRGQQVTLSCSPISGHRSVSWYQQTPGQGLQFLFEYFSETQRNKGNFPGRFSGRQFSNSRSEMNVSTLELGDSALYLCASSFGTDQETQYFGPGTRLLVL.